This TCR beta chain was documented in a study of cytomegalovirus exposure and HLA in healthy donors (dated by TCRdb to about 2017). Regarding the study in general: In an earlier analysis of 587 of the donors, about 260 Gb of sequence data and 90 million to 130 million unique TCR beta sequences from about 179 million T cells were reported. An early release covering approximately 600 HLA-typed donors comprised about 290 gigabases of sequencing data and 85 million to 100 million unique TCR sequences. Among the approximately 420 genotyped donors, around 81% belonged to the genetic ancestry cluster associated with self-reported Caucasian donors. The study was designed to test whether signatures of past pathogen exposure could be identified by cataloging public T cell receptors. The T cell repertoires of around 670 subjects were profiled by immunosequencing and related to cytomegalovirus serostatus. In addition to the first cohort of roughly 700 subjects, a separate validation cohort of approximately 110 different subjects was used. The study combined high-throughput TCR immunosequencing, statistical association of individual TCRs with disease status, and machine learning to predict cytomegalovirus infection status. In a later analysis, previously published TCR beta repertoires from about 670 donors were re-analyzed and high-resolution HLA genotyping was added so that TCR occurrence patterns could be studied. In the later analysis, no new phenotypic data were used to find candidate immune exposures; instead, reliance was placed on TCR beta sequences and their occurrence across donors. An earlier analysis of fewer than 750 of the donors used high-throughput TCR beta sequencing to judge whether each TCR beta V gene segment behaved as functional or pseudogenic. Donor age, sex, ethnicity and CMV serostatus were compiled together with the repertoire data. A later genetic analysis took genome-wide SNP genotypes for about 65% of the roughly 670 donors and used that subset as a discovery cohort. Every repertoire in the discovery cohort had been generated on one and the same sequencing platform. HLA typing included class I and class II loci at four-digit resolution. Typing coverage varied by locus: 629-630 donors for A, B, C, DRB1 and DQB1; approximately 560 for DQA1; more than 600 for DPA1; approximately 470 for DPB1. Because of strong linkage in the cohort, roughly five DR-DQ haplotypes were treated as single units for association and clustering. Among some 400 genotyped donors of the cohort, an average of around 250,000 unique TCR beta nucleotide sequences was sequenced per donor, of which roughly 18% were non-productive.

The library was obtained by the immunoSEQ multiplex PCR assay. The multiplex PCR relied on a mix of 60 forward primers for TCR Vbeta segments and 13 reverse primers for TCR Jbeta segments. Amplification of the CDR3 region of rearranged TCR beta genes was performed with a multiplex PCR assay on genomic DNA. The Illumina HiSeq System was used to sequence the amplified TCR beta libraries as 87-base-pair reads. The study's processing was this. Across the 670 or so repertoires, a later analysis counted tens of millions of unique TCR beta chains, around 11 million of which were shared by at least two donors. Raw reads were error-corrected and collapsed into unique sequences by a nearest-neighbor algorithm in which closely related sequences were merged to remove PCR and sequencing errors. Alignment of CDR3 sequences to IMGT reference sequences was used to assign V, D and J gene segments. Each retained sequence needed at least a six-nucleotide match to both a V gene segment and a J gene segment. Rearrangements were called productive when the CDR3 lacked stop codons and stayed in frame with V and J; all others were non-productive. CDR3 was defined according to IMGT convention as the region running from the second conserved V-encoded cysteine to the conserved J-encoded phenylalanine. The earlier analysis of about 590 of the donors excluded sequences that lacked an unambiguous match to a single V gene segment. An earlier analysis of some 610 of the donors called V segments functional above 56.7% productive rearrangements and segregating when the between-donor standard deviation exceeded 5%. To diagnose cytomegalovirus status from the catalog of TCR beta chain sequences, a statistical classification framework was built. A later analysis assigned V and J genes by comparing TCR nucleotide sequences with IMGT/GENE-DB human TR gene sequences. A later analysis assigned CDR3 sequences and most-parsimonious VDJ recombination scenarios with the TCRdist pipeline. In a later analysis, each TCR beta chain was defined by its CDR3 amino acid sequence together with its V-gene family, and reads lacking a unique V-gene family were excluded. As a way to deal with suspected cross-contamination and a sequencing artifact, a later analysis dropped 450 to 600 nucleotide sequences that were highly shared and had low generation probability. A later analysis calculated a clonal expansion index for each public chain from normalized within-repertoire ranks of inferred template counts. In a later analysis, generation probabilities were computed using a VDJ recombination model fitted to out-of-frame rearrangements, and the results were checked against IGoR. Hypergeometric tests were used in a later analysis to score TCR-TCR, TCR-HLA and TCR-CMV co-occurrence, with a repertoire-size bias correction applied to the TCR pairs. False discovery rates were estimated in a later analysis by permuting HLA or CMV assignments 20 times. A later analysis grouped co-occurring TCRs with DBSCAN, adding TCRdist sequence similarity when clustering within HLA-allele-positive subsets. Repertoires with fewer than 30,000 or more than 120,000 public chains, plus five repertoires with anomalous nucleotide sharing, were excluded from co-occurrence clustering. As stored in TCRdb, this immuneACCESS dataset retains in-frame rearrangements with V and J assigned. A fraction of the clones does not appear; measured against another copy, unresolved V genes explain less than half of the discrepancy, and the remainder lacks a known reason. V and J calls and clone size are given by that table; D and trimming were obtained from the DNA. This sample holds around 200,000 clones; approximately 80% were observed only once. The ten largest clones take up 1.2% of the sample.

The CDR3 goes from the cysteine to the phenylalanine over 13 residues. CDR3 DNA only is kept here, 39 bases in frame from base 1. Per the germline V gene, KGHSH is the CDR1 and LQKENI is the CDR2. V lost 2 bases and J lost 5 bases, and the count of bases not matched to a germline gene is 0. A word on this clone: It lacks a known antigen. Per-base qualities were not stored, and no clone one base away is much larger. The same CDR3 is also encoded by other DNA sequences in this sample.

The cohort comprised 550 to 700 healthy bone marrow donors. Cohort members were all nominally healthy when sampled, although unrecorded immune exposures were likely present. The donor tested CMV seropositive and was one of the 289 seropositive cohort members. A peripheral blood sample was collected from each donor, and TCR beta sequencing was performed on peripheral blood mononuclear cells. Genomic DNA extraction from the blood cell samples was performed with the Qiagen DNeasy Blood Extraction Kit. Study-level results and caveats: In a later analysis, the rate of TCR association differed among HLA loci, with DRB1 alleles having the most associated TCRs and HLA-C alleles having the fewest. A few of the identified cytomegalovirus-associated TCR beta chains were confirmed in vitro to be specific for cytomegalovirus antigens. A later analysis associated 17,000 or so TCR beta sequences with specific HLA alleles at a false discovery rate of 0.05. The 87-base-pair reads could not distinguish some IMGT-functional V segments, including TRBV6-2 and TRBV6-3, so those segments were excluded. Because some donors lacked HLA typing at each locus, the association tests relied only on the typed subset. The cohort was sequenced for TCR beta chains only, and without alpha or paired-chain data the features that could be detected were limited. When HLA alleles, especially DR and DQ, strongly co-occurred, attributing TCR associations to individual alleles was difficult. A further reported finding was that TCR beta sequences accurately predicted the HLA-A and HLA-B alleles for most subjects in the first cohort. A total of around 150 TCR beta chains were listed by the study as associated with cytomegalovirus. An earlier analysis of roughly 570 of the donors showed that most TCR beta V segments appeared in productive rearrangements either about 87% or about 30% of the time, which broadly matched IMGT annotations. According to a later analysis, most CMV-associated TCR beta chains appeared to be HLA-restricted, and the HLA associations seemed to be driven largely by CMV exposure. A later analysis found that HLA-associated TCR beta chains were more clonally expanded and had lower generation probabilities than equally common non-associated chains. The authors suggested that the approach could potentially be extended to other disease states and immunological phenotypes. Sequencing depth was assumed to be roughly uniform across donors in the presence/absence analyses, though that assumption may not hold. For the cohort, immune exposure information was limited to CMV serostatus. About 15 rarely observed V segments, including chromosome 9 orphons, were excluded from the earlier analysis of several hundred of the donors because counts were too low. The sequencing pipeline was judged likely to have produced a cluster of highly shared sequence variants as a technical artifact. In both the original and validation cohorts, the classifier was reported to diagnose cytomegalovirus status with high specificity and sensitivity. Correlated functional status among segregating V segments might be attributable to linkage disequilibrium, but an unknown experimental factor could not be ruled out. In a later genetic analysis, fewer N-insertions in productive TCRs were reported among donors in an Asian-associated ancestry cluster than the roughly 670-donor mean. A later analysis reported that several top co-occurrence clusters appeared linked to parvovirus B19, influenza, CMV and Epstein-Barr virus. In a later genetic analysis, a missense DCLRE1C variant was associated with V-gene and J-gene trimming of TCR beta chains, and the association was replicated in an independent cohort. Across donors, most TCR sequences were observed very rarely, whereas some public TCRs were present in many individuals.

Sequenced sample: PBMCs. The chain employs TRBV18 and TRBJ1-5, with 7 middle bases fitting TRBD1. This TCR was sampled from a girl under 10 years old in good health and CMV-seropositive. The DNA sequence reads TGTGCCAGCTCACCAACAGGGGATCAGCCCCAGCATTTT. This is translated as CASSPTGDQPQHF.